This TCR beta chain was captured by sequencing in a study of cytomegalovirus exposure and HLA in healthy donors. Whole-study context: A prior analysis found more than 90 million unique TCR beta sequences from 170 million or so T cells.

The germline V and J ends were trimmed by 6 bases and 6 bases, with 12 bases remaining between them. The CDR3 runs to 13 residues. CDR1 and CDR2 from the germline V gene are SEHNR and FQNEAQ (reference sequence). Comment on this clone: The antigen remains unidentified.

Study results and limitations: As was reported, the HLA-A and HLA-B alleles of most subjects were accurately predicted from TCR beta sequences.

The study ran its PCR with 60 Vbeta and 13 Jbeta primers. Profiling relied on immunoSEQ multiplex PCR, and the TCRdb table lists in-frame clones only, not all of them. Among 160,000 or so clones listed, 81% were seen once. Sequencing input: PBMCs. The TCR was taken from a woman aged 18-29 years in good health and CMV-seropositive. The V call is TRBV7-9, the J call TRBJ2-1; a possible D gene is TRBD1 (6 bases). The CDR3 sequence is CASRQTGINEQFF. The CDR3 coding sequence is TGTGCCAGCAGACAAACAGGGATCAATGAGCAGTTCTTC.